Shown below are 30 T cell receptor beta chains from a single sample sequenced in a study of shared clonotypes between healthy human individuals (dated by TCRdb to about 2020). The library was generated by the immunoSEQ multiplex PCR assay. Sourced from immuneACCESS, this table was stored by TCRdb with only in-frame sequences that have V and J called. A share of the clones is absent; for the studies checked, an unresolved V gene accounts for under half, and the remainder has no known explanation. The sample includes about 1.5 million clones, with 95% to 99% observed a single time. The top ten clonotypes cover about 0.45% of the sample. Sequencing was carried out using naive CD4+ T cells sorted from blood. The cell subset or site label for this specimen denotes: CD45RA+ positively selected. The receptors derive from a man in his thirties or forties in good health.

The chain employs TRBV2 and TRBJ1-5; no firm D call. The V gene's germline CDR1 is SNHLY and CDR2 FYNNEI. V shed 5 bases and J shed 0 bases, with 8 bases lying between them. This CDR3 spans 14 amino acids. CDR3 amino acids: CASSREYSNQPQHF. The CDR3 nucleotides read TGTGCCAGCAGTCGGGAGTATAGCAATCAGCCCCAGCATTTT.

This rearrangement joins TRBV28 to TRBJ1-3; 10 bases fit TRBD1. The CDR3 loop spans 15 amino acids. With V trimmed by 3 bases and J by 4 bases, 3 bases remained unmatched. Germline V gives CDR1 MDHEN, CDR2 SYDVKM. The CDR3: CASSFQGQGGNTIYF. Written as DNA, the CDR3 is TGTGCCAGCAGTTTTCAGGGACAGGGGGGAAACACCATATATTTT.

This chain connects TRBV5-1 to TRBJ2-7, with a tentative D call TRBD1 (7 bases). V was trimmed by 0 bases and J by 4 bases, leaving 17 bases between them. The V gene's germline CDR1 is SGHRS and CDR2 YFSETQ. The CDR3 has 16 amino acids. CDR3 loop: CASSLGWGQGGYEQYF. CDR3 bases: TGCGCCAGCAGCTTGGGCTGGGGCCAGGGGGGATACGAGCAGTACTTC. Based on the CDR3 plus reference TRBV5-1 and TRBJ2-7, the full variable domain is KAGVTQTPRYLIKTRGQQVTLSCSPISGHRSVSWYQQTPGQGLQFLFEYFSETQRNKGNFPGRFSGRQFSNSRSEMNVSTLELGDSALYLCASSLGWGQGGYEQYFGPGTRLTVT.

The genes are TRBV5-4 and TRBJ2-3; D not resolved. The CDR3 is 13 residues long. Germline CDR1 is SGHNT and CDR2 is YYREEE (reference sequence). Trimming removed 0 bases at V and 5 bases at J, with 7 bases between. CDR3 sequence reads: CASSLAGVDTQYF. DNA for the CDR3: TGTGCCAGCAGCTTGGCTGGGGTAGATACGCAGTATTTT.

This chain uses TRBV7-9 with TRBJ1-1, with D uncertain. Trimming removed 7 bases from V and 11 bases from J, with 14 bases in between. The CDR3 contains 11 residues. From germline, CDR1 is SEHNR and CDR2 FQNEAQ (reference sequence). The CDR3 coding sequence is TGTGCCAGCATTGTGGAGTACGAGGCTTTCTTT. Translating gives CASIVEYEAFF.

The chain joins TRBV18 to TRBJ2-2; 9 nucleotides match TRBD2. From germline, CDR1 is KGHSH and CDR2 LQKENI. The CDR3 covers 17 residues. V shed 3 bases and J 1 base; nucleotides not matched to a gene: 6. CDR3 bases: TGTGCCAGCTCACCGAACCTAGCGGGGCTGAACACCGGGGAGCTGTTTTTT. It encodes CASSPNLAGLNTGELFF.

V and J are TRBV29-1 and TRBJ2-7, with D hard to call. Trimming stripped 7 bases from V and 2 bases from J, with 15 bases between. Germline V gene sequence: CDR1 SQVTM, CDR2 ANQGSEA. This CDR3 comprises 13 residues. CDR3 protein: CSAKGLFTYEQYF. The CDR3 DNA follows: TGCAGCGCCAAAGGGTTGTTTACCTACGAGCAGTACTTC.

Turning to this clone: Distinct nucleotide sequences in the sample also encode this CDR3. The gene calls are TRBV5-1 and TRBJ2-7; TRBD1 agrees at 8 bases. V lost 3 bases and J lost 0; bases outside the gene matches: 2. Germline V gene sequence: CDR1 SGHRS, CDR2 YFSETQ. This CDR3 has 14 amino acids. The CDR3 is CASSSQGVSYEQYF. CDR3 in DNA: TGCGCCAGCAGCTCACAGGGGGTCTCCTACGAGCAGTACTTC. The variable domain in full, completed from reference TRBV5-1 and TRBJ2-7, reads KAGVTQTPRYLIKTRGQQVTLSCSPISGHRSVSWYQQTPGQGLQFLFEYFSETQRNKGNFPGRFSGRQFSNSRSEMNVSTLELGDSALYLCASSSQGVSYEQYFGPGTRLTVT.

The genes are TRBV9 and TRBJ2-2; D gene uncertain. The V gene lost 3 bases and the J gene lost 1 base, with 19 bases spanning the gap. CDR3 size: 18 residues. The V gene's germline CDR1 is SGDLS and CDR2 YYNGEE. The CDR3 loop is CASSETAKGGLNTGELFF. The CDR3 nucleotides are TGTGCCAGCAGCGAGACGGCAAAGGGCGGCCTGAACACCGGGGAGCTGTTTTTT. The full variable domain, completed using reference TRBV9 and TRBJ2-2, is DSGVTQTPKHLITATGQRVTLRCSPRSGDLSVYWYQQSLDQGLQFLIQYYNGEERAKGNILERFSAQQFPDLHSELNLSSLELGDSALYFCASSETAKGGLNTGELFFGEGSRLTVL.

J is TRBJ2-7 and V is TRBV18, with TRBD1 matching over 8 bases. V dropped 4 bases and J dropped 3; count of bases not matched to a gene: 8. There are 15 residues in the CDR3. CDR1 KGHSH and CDR2 LQKENI come from the germline V gene. As DNA, the CDR3 is TGTGCCAGCTCACTCTCCCGGGACAGGCTCTACGAGCAGTACTTC. It is translated as CASSLSRDRLYEQYF.

This chain links TRBV7-2 with TRBJ2-1; D is perhaps TRBD2 (5 bases). The V gene's germline CDR1 is SGHTA and CDR2 FQGNSA. V lost 5 bases to trimming and J lost 5 bases, with 7 bases between them. The CDR3 is 12 residues long. The CDR3 region is CASSRTDNEQFF. DNA for the CDR3: TGTGCCAGCAGCCGGACTGACAATGAGCAGTTCTTC.

The chain couples TRBV7-2 to TRBJ2-7; 9 positions agree with TRBD2. Germline assignment: CDR1 SGHTA and CDR2 FQGNSA. V lost 3 bases and J lost 4; bases outside the gene matches: 7. This CDR3 has 15 residues. CDR3 bases: TGTGCCAGCAGCTTCGAAGCGGGAGGAGGGTACGAGCAGTACTTC. This translates into CASSFEAGGGYEQYF.

The chain employs TRBV27 and TRBJ2-7, with 9 bases aligning to TRBD2. CDR1 is MNHEY and CDR2 is SMNVEV in the germline V gene (reference sequence). With 5 bases clipped from V and 6 bases from J, the junction kept 8 bases outside the gene matches. This CDR3 has 14 amino acids. The CDR3 region is CASSPGTSRVEQYF. For the CDR3, the DNA is TGTGCCAGCAGTCCCGGGACTAGCCGGGTCGAGCAGTACTTC.

The chain joins TRBV5-4 to TRBJ2-7; 8 bases map to TRBD2. This CDR3 is 16 amino acids long. Per the germline V gene, CDR1 is SGHNT and CDR2 is YYREEE (reference sequence). The ends lost 0 bases at V and 0 bases at J; junction bases unmatched: 5. The CDR3 protein is CASSLGLAGPSYEQYF. CDR3 sequence (DNA): TGTGCCAGCAGCTTGGGGCTAGCGGGTCCCTCCTACGAGCAGTACTTC. The full variable domain, in which reference TRBV5-4 and TRBJ2-7 provide the parts outside the CDR3, is ETGVTQSPTHLIKTRGQQVTLRCSSQSGHNTVSWYQQALGQGPQFIFQYYREEENGRGNFPPRFSGLQFPNYSSELNVNALELDDSALYLCASSLGLAGPSYEQYFGPGTRLTVT.

The chain combines TRBV19 with TRBJ1-2; TRBD1 might be the D (5 bases). The V gene lost 7 bases and the J gene lost 2 bases, with 14 bases spanning the gap. Germline V gene data show CDR1 as LNHDA and CDR2 as SQIVND (reference sequence). This CDR3 has 14 residues. This CDR3 reads CASKSFWGNYGYTF. CDR3 nucleotide sequence: TGTGCCAGTAAATCCTTCTGGGGGAACTATGGCTACACCTTC.

This clone was detected once. The rearrangement links TRBV15 to TRBJ2-5, with D perhaps given as TRBD1 or TRBD2 (5 bases each). Germline V gene data show CDR1 as LNHNV and CDR2 as YYDKDF (reference sequence). V was clipped by 2 bases and J by 5 bases, with 9 bases between them. This CDR3 contains 13 residues. The CDR3 DNA is TGTGCCACCAGCAGACAGGGCGGGGAGACCCAGTACTTC. Amino acids: CATSRQGGETQYF.

The chain uses TRBV18 and TRBJ1-2, with TRBD1 identical over 7 bases. Germline loops: CDR1 KGHSH, CDR2 LQKENI. The V and J ends lost 3 bases and 2 bases, in that order; junction bases with no gene match: 3. The CDR3 contains 14 residues. The CDR3 sequence is CASSPAGQNYGYTF. The CDR3 region has the DNA TGTGCCAGCTCACCCGCGGGACAGAACTATGGCTACACCTTC.

The table lists this clone with a count of one. The V gene is TRBV6-6, the J gene TRBJ1-4; tentative D call: TRBD1 (5 bases). CDR3 length: 14 residues. The germline V gene has CDR1 MNHNY and CDR2 SVGAGI (reference sequence). The germline V and J ends were trimmed by 4 bases and 4 bases, with 10 bases remaining between them. The CDR3: CASSSRDRNEKLFF. In DNA, the CDR3 is TGTGCCAGCAGTTCGCGGGACCGTAATGAAAAACTGTTTTTT.

This chain links TRBV6-5 with TRBJ1-5; a weak D match, TRBD1 (5 bases). Trimming removed 6 bases from V and 6 bases from J, with 12 bases in between. Germline CDR1 is MNHEY and CDR2 is SVGAGI. This CDR3 region has 13 residues. This CDR3 reads CASSPGGGQPQHF. The CDR3 bases are TGTGCCAGCAGCCCCGGCGGGGGTCAGCCCCAGCATTTT.

The rearrangement uses TRBV11-2 and TRBJ2-7; TRBD1 aligns across 7 bases. CDR1 SGHAT and CDR2 FQNNGV come from the germline V gene. Trimming cost V 5 bases and J 3 bases; bases outside gene matches: 10. The CDR3 contains 15 residues. CDR3 DNA: TGTGCCAGCAGCCCCAGCACAGGGGCCCACTACGAGCAGTACTTC. Amino acid sequence: CASSPSTGAHYEQYF.

This clone was counted a single time. V and J are TRBV19 and TRBJ2-2; D possibly corresponds to TRBD2 (6 bases). Looked up from germline, CDR1 is LNHDA and CDR2 is SQIVND (reference sequence). The length of the CDR3 is 16 residues. Trimming took 2 bases from V and 5 from J, leaving 15 bases between them. This chain's CDR3 is CASSIFPTGETGELFF. The CDR3 DNA sequence: TGTGCCAGTAGTATATTCCCTACGGGAGAGACCGGGGAGCTGTTTTTT.

This chain connects TRBV28 to TRBJ1-5; D uncertain. The CDR3 sequence is 14 residues long. Germline V gene sequence: CDR1 MDHEN, CDR2 SYDVKM. The germline V and J ends were trimmed by 6 bases and 6 bases, with 15 bases remaining between them. This chain's CDR3 is CASSPARVFQPQHF. The CDR3 DNA is TGTGCCAGCAGCCCGGCGAGGGTCTTTCAGCCCCAGCATTTT. Full variable domain (outside the CDR3, taken from reference TRBV28 and TRBJ1-5): DVKVTQSSRYLVKRTGEKVFLECVQDMDHENMFWYRQDPGLGLRLIYFSYDVKMKEKGDIPEGYSVSREKKERFSLILESASTNQTSMYLCASSPARVFQPQHFGDGTRLSIL.

This clone occurred a few times. V is TRBV18 and J is TRBJ2-3; 10 bases line up with TRBD2. The V and J ends lost 2 bases and 2 bases, in that order; junction bases with no gene match: 4. The CDR3 sequence is 16 residues long. Germline V lookup: CDR1 KGHSH, CDR2 LQKENI. The chain's CDR3 is CASSPIAGGSTDTQYF. The CDR3 coding sequence is TGTGCCAGCTCACCAATAGCGGGAGGATCCACAGATACGCAGTATTTT.

This chain connects TRBV28 to TRBJ2-2; no firm D call. Germline values: CDR1 MDHEN, CDR2 SYDVKM. This CDR3 spans 17 amino acids. V was shortened by 2 bases and J by 0 bases, with 13 bases between the two germline ends. The CDR3 loop is CASSLHTGLPNTGELFF. CDR3 DNA: TGTGCCAGCAGTTTACATACCGGATTACCGAACACCGGGGAGCTGTTTTTT.

V gene TRBV2 combines with J gene TRBJ2-2; maybe TRBD2 (6 bases). The V end lost 7 bases, the J end lost 5 bases, and 11 bases lay between the germline ends. CDR3 length: 13 residues. The germline gives CDR1 SNHLY, CDR2 FYNNEI. The DNA for the CDR3 is TGTGCCAGCAATGGGGGAGGAACCGGGGAGCTGTTTTTT. This translates into CASNGGGTGELFF.

This chain connects TRBV5-6 to TRBJ2-7; D tentatively reads TRBD1 or TRBD2 (5 bases each). The germline V gene has CDR1 SGHDT and CDR2 YYEEEE. The V gene lost 4 bases and the J gene lost 2 bases, with 16 bases spanning the gap. CDR3 length: 15 amino acids. The CDR3 here is CASSPPGPGTYEQYF. The CDR3 DNA is TGTGCCAGCAGCCCCCCGGGGCCCGGCACCTACGAGCAGTACTTC. Full variable domain (remainder filled in from reference TRBV5-6 and TRBJ2-7): DAGVTQSPTHLIKTRGQQVTLRCSPKSGHDTVSWYQQALGQGPQFIFQYYEEEERQRGNFPDRFSGHQFPNYSSELNVNALLLGDSALYLCASSPPGPGTYEQYFGPGTRLTVT.

The chain joins TRBV18 to TRBJ2-1, with TRBD1 matching over 8 bases. The V gene's germline CDR1 is KGHSH and CDR2 LQKENI. The CDR3 loop spans 17 amino acids. J gave up 0 bases and V 4 bases, and 8 bases lay outside the gene matches. The CDR3 protein is CASSRAPGTGSYNEQFF. CDR3 nucleotide sequence: TGTGCCAGCTCACGCGCTCCCGGGACAGGCTCCTACAATGAGCAGTTCTTC.

The chain employs TRBV5-1 and TRBJ2-5; a possible D gene is TRBD1 (6 bases). This CDR3 spans 15 amino acids. The germline V and J ends were trimmed by 4 bases and 2 bases, with 15 bases remaining between them. The germline CDR1 and CDR2 sequences are SGHRS and YFSETQ. This CDR3 is CASSQRLQGQETQYF. The DNA for the CDR3 is TGCGCCAGCAGCCAAAGGCTACAGGGACAAGAGACCCAGTACTTC.

The chain uses TRBV18 and TRBJ2-5; 8 positions agree with TRBD1. Germline CDR1 and CDR2: KGHSH and LQKENI. The CDR3 totals 16 residues. The V and J ends lost 3 bases and 5 bases, in that order; junction bases with no gene match: 11. The CDR3 loop reads CASSPRADRALETQYF. For the CDR3, the DNA is TGTGCCAGCTCACCTAGGGCGGACAGGGCCTTGGAGACCCAGTACTTC.

The chain uses TRBV7-8 and TRBJ1-5, with D possibly matching TRBD1 (5 bases). CDR3 length equals 13 residues. Germline assignment: CDR1 SGHVS and CDR2 FQNEAQ. The V end lost 8 bases, the J end lost 1 base, and 9 bases lay between the germline ends. CDR3 nucleotide sequence: TGTGCCAGCGGCAGGGAGAGCAATCAGCCCCAGCATTTT. Its protein is CASGRESNQPQHF.